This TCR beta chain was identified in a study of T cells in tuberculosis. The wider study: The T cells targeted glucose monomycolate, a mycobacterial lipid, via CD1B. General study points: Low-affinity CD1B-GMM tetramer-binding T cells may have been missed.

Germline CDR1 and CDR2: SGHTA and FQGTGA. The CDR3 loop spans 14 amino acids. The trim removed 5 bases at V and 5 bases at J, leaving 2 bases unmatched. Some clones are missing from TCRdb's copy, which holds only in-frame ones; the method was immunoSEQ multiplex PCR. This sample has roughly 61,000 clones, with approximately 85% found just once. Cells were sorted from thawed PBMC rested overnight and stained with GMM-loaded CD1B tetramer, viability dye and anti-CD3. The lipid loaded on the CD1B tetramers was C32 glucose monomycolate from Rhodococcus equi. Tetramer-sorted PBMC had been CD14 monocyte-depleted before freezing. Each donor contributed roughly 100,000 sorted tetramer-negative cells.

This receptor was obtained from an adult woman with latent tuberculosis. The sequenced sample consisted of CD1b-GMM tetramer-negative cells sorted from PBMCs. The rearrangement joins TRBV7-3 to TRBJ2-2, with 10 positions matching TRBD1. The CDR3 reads CASSMGQGTGELFF. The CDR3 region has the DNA TGTGCCAGCAGCATGGGACAGGGGACCGGGGAGCTGTTTTTT.